This T cell receptor beta chain stems from a study of blood T cell repertoires in COVID-19. This CDR3 has 14 amino acids. With V trimmed by 5 bases and J by 6 bases, 12 bases remained unmatched. The V gene's germline CDR1 is SQVTM and CDR2 ANQGSEA. Measured with immunoSEQ multiplex PCR; TCRdb has only the in-frame clones, and not every one. This sample has 150,000 or so clones, with roughly 88% found just once. Participant-reported clinical history was the basis for cohort assignment. This sequence was found in a woman aged 25 to 39 with acute COVID-19. The J gene is TRBJ2-7, the V gene TRBV29-1, with 8 bases identical to TRBD1. Sequencing was performed on PBMCs or T cells enriched from blood (not recorded which). This chain's CDR3 is CSVTPQGARVEQYF. As DNA, the CDR3 is TGCAGCGTTACCCCGCAGGGGGCGCGGGTCGAGCAGTACTTC.